This entry lists 15 T cell receptor beta chains sequenced from one sample in a study of lymphopenia after photon versus proton radiotherapy. Data came from immunoSEQ multiplex PCR; TCRdb stores just in-frame clones and leaves some out. The sample holds fewer than 15,000 clones, 88% seen once. This sample comprised peripheral blood, obtained from a patient treated with photon-based radiotherapy. Every receptor here comes from a man in his 60s with pancreatic cancer.

The genes are TRBV16 and TRBJ1-2; D not resolved. V was cut by 0 bases and J by 10 bases, with 6 bases left in between. Germline lookup yields CDR1 KGHSY and CDR2 FQNENV. CDR3 size: 11 residues. The CDR3 nucleotides are TGTGCCAGCAGCCAATCGAAGTCCTACACCTTC. The encoded protein is CASSQSKSYTF.

On this clone: The same CDR3 can be traced to other DNA sequences in this sample. The V and J genes are TRBV11-2 and TRBJ2-4; no definite D call. The ends were cut back, 5 bases at V and 0 bases at J, with 8 bases in the middle. This CDR3 is 14 amino acids long. Germline V lookup: CDR1 SGHAT, CDR2 FQNNGV. CDR3 sequence (DNA): TGTGCCAGCAGCAGCCGGCTAGCCAAAAACATTCAGTACTTC. Translation gives CASSSRLAKNIQYF.

The chain is built from TRBV6-5 and TRBJ1-1; 9 bases map to TRBD1. Unmatched junction bases numbered 11, after V lost 8 bases and J lost 4 bases. The CDR3 contains 15 residues. Germline CDR1 MNHEY, CDR2 SVGAGI. The CDR3 loop reads CASGLTGGSGTEAFF. CDR3 bases: TGTGCCAGCGGTTTAACAGGGGGCTCGGGCACTGAAGCTTTCTTT.

The rearrangement joins TRBV4-3 to TRBJ2-2, with 10 bases that match TRBD2. J was trimmed by 5 bases and V by 0 bases; bases with no gene match: 12. Germline assignment: CDR1 LGHNA and CDR2 YSLEER. This CDR3 is built from 19 residues. CDR3 protein: CASSQEFGASGGWTGELFF. As DNA, the CDR3 is TGCGCCAGCAGCCAAGAGTTTGGCGCTAGCGGGGGTTGGACCGGGGAGCTGTTTTTT.

The sample holds one count of this clone. At one end the junction does not follow the germline gene, possibly because of a read error. This sample includes further DNA sequences coding for the same CDR3. This sequence joins TRBV19 and TRBJ1-1, with TRBD1 matching 7 bases. The germline CDR1 and CDR2 sequences are LNHDA and SQIVND (reference sequence). CDR3 length equals 14 residues. The CDR3 sequence is CASRSPGGYTEAFF. The CDR3 coding sequence is TGTGCCAGTAGATCGCCAGGGGGATATACTGAGGCTTTCTTT.

CDR3 region: CASSIRSWETQYF. CDR3 coding DNA: TGTGCCAGTAGTATCCGTAGTTGGGAGACCCAGTACTTC. The chain is built from TRBV19 and TRBJ2-5; no reliable D call. The germline gives CDR1 LNHDA, CDR2 SQIVND (reference sequence). This CDR3 has 13 amino acids. The V end was cut by 3 bases, the J end by 5 bases, with 10 bases between.

This sequence joins TRBV5-4 and TRBJ2-3, with TRBD1 as a possible D gene (6 bases). The germline V and J ends were trimmed by 4 bases and 10 bases, with 19 bases remaining between them. Germline V gives CDR1 SGHNT, CDR2 YYREEE (reference sequence). The CDR3 runs to 14 residues. Here the CDR3 reads CASSPRGGNPSQYF. CDR3 in DNA: TGTGCCAGCAGCCCCAGAGGGGGAAACCCATCGCAGTATTTT. The variable domain in full, completed from reference TRBV5-4 and TRBJ2-3, reads ETGVTQSPTHLIKTRGQQVTLRCSSQSGHNTVSWYQQALGQGPQFIFQYYREEENGRGNFPPRFSGLQFPNYSSELNVNALELDDSALYLCASSPRGGNPSQYFGPGTRLTVL.

The chain links TRBV18 to TRBJ2-5; 7 bases line up with TRBD2. Germline V gene lookup returns CDR1 KGHSH and CDR2 LQKENI. The ends lost 3 bases at V and 4 bases at J; junction bases unmatched: 2. The CDR3 runs to 13 residues. The CDR3 sequence: CASSPSGVETQYF. Here the CDR3 DNA reads TGTGCCAGCTCACCCAGCGGGGTAGAGACCCAGTACTTC.

The chain couples TRBV29-1 to TRBJ1-1, with TRBD1 matching over 9 bases. J was trimmed by 5 bases and V by 6 bases; bases with no gene match: 4. This CDR3 region has 12 residues. CDR1 is SQVTM, CDR2 ANQGSEA, per germline. As DNA, the CDR3 is TGCAGCGTAGACAGGGGGACGACTGAAGCTTTCTTT. Translated, it gives CSVDRGTTEAFF.

V is TRBV6-5 and J is TRBJ1-2, with 7 positions matching TRBD1. Germline loops: CDR1 MNHEY, CDR2 SVGAGI. This CDR3 comprises 13 residues. V lost 8 bases to trimming and J lost 1 base; unmatched junction nucleotides: 4. DNA for the CDR3: TGTGCCAGCGGGGGGACAGTTAACTATGGCTACACCTTC. It is translated as CASGGTVNYGYTF.

This chain uses TRBV7-9 with TRBJ2-5; 7 bases agree with TRBD1. The CDR3 length is 16 residues. Germline CDR1 reads SEHNR; CDR2 reads FQNEAQ (reference sequence). The junction had 11 bases not matched to a gene; V was cut back by 2 bases and J by 5 bases. The chain's CDR3 is CASSLTLLGQRETQYF. The CDR3 nucleotides read TGTGCCAGCAGCTTAACCCTTCTGGGACAGCGGGAGACCCAGTACTTC.

This chain uses TRBV5-1 with TRBJ2-3; 8 positions agree with TRBD2. The CDR3 spans 15 residues. Losses at the gene ends were 0 bases for V and 2 bases for J; bases not matched to a gene: 2. Looked up from germline, CDR1 is SGHRS and CDR2 is YFSETQ. The CDR3 DNA reads TGCGCCAGCAGCTTGGTAGCGGGGTACACAGATACGCAGTATTTT. Protein: CASSLVAGYTDTQYF.

This chain uses TRBV5-1 with TRBJ2-7; 9 nucleotides match TRBD2. V lost 4 bases to trimming and J lost 6 bases; unmatched junction nucleotides: 8. The CDR3 has 14 amino acids. Germline loops: CDR1 SGHRS, CDR2 YFSETQ. DNA of the CDR3: TGCGCCAGCAGCCTAGCTAGCGGGGTTGTCGAGCAGTACTTC. Residues: CASSLASGVVEQYF. The full variable domain, its missing parts supplied by reference TRBV5-1 and TRBJ2-7, is KAGVTQTPRYLIKTRGQQVTLSCSPISGHRSVSWYQQTPGQGLQFLFEYFSETQRNKGNFPGRFSGRQFSNSRSEMNVSTLELGDSALYLCASSLASGVVEQYFGPGTRLTVT.

The genes are TRBV7-2 and TRBJ1-5; perhaps TRBD1 as D (6 bases). V gave up 1 base and J gave up 3 bases, with 22 bases separating them. The germline V gene encodes CDR1 SGHTA and CDR2 FQGNSA. The CDR3 contains 19 residues. For the CDR3, the DNA is TGTGCCAGCAGCTTAGTAGGGTTTGCACTGCGGGGGGCCAATCAGCCCCAGCATTTT. Amino acids: CASSLVGFALRGANQPQHF.

V is TRBV9 and J is TRBJ2-1; D unclear. The CDR3 extends over 14 amino acids. Germline CDR1 SGDLS, CDR2 YYNGEE. V lost 0 bases to trimming and J lost 2 bases, with 6 bases between them. The CDR3 sequence is CASSVGITYNEQFF. The CDR3 DNA follows: TGTGCCAGCAGCGTAGGGATCACCTACAATGAGCAGTTCTTC.